These T cell receptor beta chains were read from a single sample in a study of Graves' ophthalmopathy and Graves' hyperthyroidism. TCRdb reprocessed the multiplex PCR reads via MiXCR and lists one record per CDR3 protein. The sample yields about 1.1 million distinct CDR3 sequences, less than 45% seen once. Sample: peripheral blood or thyroid tissue (not recorded which). The origin of the receptors is an adult man with Graves' hyperthyroidism. Both conserved end residues are part of each CDR3. Each record gives: V gene, D gene, J gene, clone size, CDR3 DNA, CDR3 protein. D genes are given only for firm matches. Only part of the rows carry a size: once, few, many, or a class if the clone is expanded.

v_gene: TRBV20-1
d_gene: TRBD2
j_gene: TRBJ2-5
abundance: many
CDR3nt: TGCAGTGCTAGTCCGGGACTAGGTCAGGAGACCCAGTACTTC
CDR3aa: CSASPGLGQETQYF

v_gene: TRBV7-9
d_gene: -
j_gene: TRBJ2-3
abundance: -
CDR3nt: TGTGCCAGCGGTCCGGCAGGCAGGGAAGATACGCAGTATTTT
CDR3aa: CASGPAGREDTQYF

v_gene: TRBV29-1
d_gene: TRBD2
j_gene: TRBJ2-2
abundance: many
CDR3nt: TGCAGCGTTGCAATACTAGCGGGAAACACCGGGGAGCTGTTTTTT
CDR3aa: CSVAILAGNTGELFF

v_gene: TRBV7-2
d_gene: -
j_gene: TRBJ2-5
abundance: few
CDR3nt: TGTGCCAGCAGTCTCCCGTCCGGGAGCAGGGATGAGACCCAGTACTTC
CDR3aa: CASSLPSGSRDETQYF

v_gene: TRBV11-1
d_gene: -
j_gene: TRBJ2-7
abundance: many
CDR3nt: TGTGCCAGCAGCGCCCGACACGGCCGCTCCTACGAGCAGTACTTC
CDR3aa: CASSARHGRSYEQYF

v_gene: TRBV6-5
d_gene: -
j_gene: TRBJ1-4
abundance: many
CDR3nt: TGTGCCAGCAGGAGGGCGGGGTGGGAAAAACTGTTTTTT
CDR3aa: CASRRAGWEKLFF

v_gene: TRBV10-3
d_gene: TRBD1
j_gene: TRBJ1-2
abundance: -
CDR3nt: TGTGCCATCAGCCCGGGACAGGGGTATGGCTACACCTTC
CDR3aa: CAISPGQGYGYTF

v_gene: TRBV10-3
d_gene: -
j_gene: TRBJ1-6
abundance: once
CDR3nt: TGTGCCATCAGGGCGGGGCGCTCACCCCTCCACTTT
CDR3aa: CAIRAGRSPLHF

v_gene: TRBV7-2
d_gene: -
j_gene: TRBJ1-5
abundance: many
CDR3nt: TGTGCCAGCAGCTCGAGGGGTGGCAATCAGCCCCAGCATTTT
CDR3aa: CASSSRGGNQPQHF

v_gene: TRBV4-1
d_gene: -
j_gene: TRBJ2-5
abundance: -
CDR3nt: TGCGCCAGCAGACAGGGAGGATCGTCGGAGACCCAGTACTTC
CDR3aa: CASRQGGSSETQYF

v_gene: TRBV20-1
d_gene: -
j_gene: TRBJ2-5
abundance: -
CDR3nt: TGCAGATTAACAGGCGATGGAAGGGAGACCCAGTACTTC
CDR3aa: CRLTGDGRETQYF

v_gene: TRBV24-1
d_gene: TRBD1
j_gene: TRBJ2-5
abundance: many
CDR3nt: TGTGCCACCAGTTTTCGGACAGGGACAAAAGAGACCCAGTACTTC
CDR3aa: CATSFRTGTKETQYF

v_gene: TRBV28
d_gene: -
j_gene: TRBJ1-2
abundance: -
CDR3nt: TGTGCCAGCAGTTTACTCGGAGGAGAAGCTAACTATGGCTACACCTTC
CDR3aa: CASSLLGGEANYGYTF

v_gene: TRBV29-1
d_gene: -
j_gene: TRBJ1-1
abundance: few
CDR3nt: TGCAGCGTCGGCCTAGCGAGGACTGAAGCTTTCTTT
CDR3aa: CSVGLARTEAFF

v_gene: TRBV9
d_gene: -
j_gene: TRBJ1-6
abundance: -
CDR3nt: TGTGCCAGCAGTTACCCCGACAGACCTAATTCACCCCTCCACTTT
CDR3aa: CASSYPDRPNSPLHF

v_gene: TRBV12-3/TRBV12-4
d_gene: -
j_gene: TRBJ1-2
abundance: -
CDR3nt: TGTGCCAGCAGTTTACGACGGTCAGTAGGCTACACCTTC
CDR3aa: CASSLRRSVGYTF

v_gene: TRBV7-9
d_gene: -
j_gene: TRBJ1-2
abundance: -
CDR3nt: TGTGCCAGCAGCTTAGGACCCGGTGGGACCGACTATGGCTACACCTTC
CDR3aa: CASSLGPGGTDYGYTF

v_gene: TRBV7-2
d_gene: TRBD1
j_gene: TRBJ1-5
abundance: -
CDR3nt: TGCGCCAGCAGCCAAGATCTAGGGACAGGGGAGAATCAGCCCCAGCATTTT
CDR3aa: CASSQDLGTGENQPQHF

v_gene: TRBV7-2
d_gene: TRBD1
j_gene: TRBJ1-2
abundance: many
CDR3nt: TGTGCCAGCTCCCCGGCGGGACAGGTTAACTATGGCTACACCTTC
CDR3aa: CASSPAGQVNYGYTF

v_gene: TRBV28
d_gene: -
j_gene: TRBJ1-5
abundance: -
CDR3nt: TGTGCCAGCAGTTTATGGGGGAACGATCAGCCCCAGCATTTT
CDR3aa: CASSLWGNDQPQHF

v_gene: TRBV6-5
d_gene: TRBD1
j_gene: TRBJ1-2
abundance: -
CDR3nt: TGTGCCAGCAGCAGACAGGGCCCTATCTATGGCTACACCTTC
CDR3aa: CASSRQGPIYGYTF

v_gene: TRBV10-1
d_gene: -
j_gene: TRBJ1-2
abundance: -
CDR3nt: TGCGCCAGCCGGACGGACAGTCTTTTAGACTATGGCTACACCTTC
CDR3aa: CASRTDSLLDYGYTF

v_gene: TRBV20-1
d_gene: TRBD2
j_gene: TRBJ2-7
abundance: many
CDR3nt: TGCAGTGTCGCATGGCCGGCTAGCGGGGGGGCCAGGGCCTACGAGCAGTACTTC
CDR3aa: CSVAWPASGGARAYEQYF

v_gene: TRBV7-9
d_gene: TRBD1
j_gene: TRBJ1-2
abundance: many
CDR3nt: TGTGCCAGTAGGACAGGCACCTTTGGCTACACCTTC
CDR3aa: CASRTGTFGYTF

v_gene: TRBV20-1
d_gene: -
j_gene: TRBJ2-2
abundance: once
CDR3nt: TGCAGTGCTAGGAGATTCGGGGGGAACACCGGGGAGCTGTTTTTT
CDR3aa: CSARRFGGNTGELFF

v_gene: TRBV7-2
d_gene: TRBD2
j_gene: TRBJ2-5
abundance: few
CDR3nt: TGTGCCAGCAGCTTTCCTACTGGGACTAGCGGGATCAGGGAGACCCAGTACTTC
CDR3aa: CASSFPTGTSGIRETQYF

v_gene: TRBV10-3
d_gene: TRBD1
j_gene: TRBJ2-3
abundance: few
CDR3nt: TGTGCCATCAGTGAGTCTGAGACAGGGGAAGTGGCGCAGTATTTT
CDR3aa: CAISESETGEVAQYF

v_gene: TRBV20-1
d_gene: -
j_gene: TRBJ1-4
abundance: -
CDR3nt: TGCAGTGCTAGAAAGACAGGCGGTGAAAAACTGTTTTTT
CDR3aa: CSARKTGGEKLFF

v_gene: TRBV9
d_gene: -
j_gene: TRBJ1-4
abundance: many
CDR3nt: TGTGCCAGCAGCCCGTTTGGAGGGGATAATGAAAAACTGTTTTTT
CDR3aa: CASSPFGGDNEKLFF

v_gene: TRBV12-5
d_gene: TRBD2
j_gene: TRBJ2-2
abundance: -
CDR3nt: TGTGCTAGTGGTTTGGATGTTACTAGCGGGGGCGCGAACACCGGGGAGCTGTTTTTT
CDR3aa: CASGLDVTSGGANTGELFF

v_gene: TRBV20-1
d_gene: TRBD1
j_gene: TRBJ1-2
abundance: many
CDR3nt: TGCAGTGCTAGAGATTTAGAGGGGGCGTTAGGCTACACCTTC
CDR3aa: CSARDLEGALGYTF

v_gene: TRBV20-1
d_gene: -
j_gene: TRBJ2-2
abundance: -
CDR3nt: TGCAGTGCTAGACACAAAGGGAACACCGGGGAGCTGTTTTTT
CDR3aa: CSARHKGNTGELFF

v_gene: TRBV9
d_gene: -
j_gene: TRBJ2-7
abundance: many
CDR3nt: TGTGCCAGCAGCGTAGGTTCTCCCTCCTACGAGCAGTACTTC
CDR3aa: CASSVGSPSYEQYF

v_gene: TRBV29-1
d_gene: TRBD2
j_gene: TRBJ2-5
abundance: many
CDR3nt: TGCAGCGTTGAGTACGCGGGAGGCGAAAGGGAGACCCAGTACTTC
CDR3aa: CSVEYAGGERETQYF

v_gene: TRBV7-9
d_gene: -
j_gene: TRBJ1-2
abundance: -
CDR3nt: TGTGCCAGCAGCCGCGGGAGTGATGGCTACACCTTC
CDR3aa: CASSRGSDGYTF

v_gene: TRBV29-1
d_gene: -
j_gene: TRBJ2-5
abundance: -
CDR3nt: TGCAGCGTTGAGGGCAGAAGAGAGACCCAGTACTTC
CDR3aa: CSVEGRRETQYF

v_gene: TRBV12-3/TRBV12-4
d_gene: -
j_gene: TRBJ1-1
abundance: many
CDR3nt: TGTGCCAGCAGTTTACGGACAGCGAGCACTGAAGCTTTCTTT
CDR3aa: CASSLRTASTEAFF

v_gene: TRBV29-1
d_gene: -
j_gene: TRBJ2-7
abundance: many
CDR3nt: TGCAGCGTTGATTCAGGGATCCACGAGCAGTACTTC
CDR3aa: CSVDSGIHEQYF

v_gene: TRBV11-1
d_gene: -
j_gene: TRBJ1-2
abundance: few
CDR3nt: TGTGCCAGCAGCCTCTCTGGTTCGGTTCTTAACTATGGCTACACCTTC
CDR3aa: CASSLSGSVLNYGYTF

v_gene: TRBV5-4
d_gene: TRBD1
j_gene: TRBJ2-7
abundance: few
CDR3nt: TGTGCCAGCAGCTACGAGGGCCAGGGGGCCTACGAGCAGTACTTC
CDR3aa: CASSYEGQGAYEQYF

v_gene: TRBV20-1
d_gene: TRBD1
j_gene: TRBJ2-5
abundance: many
CDR3nt: TGCAGTGCTAGAAAGACAGGGAACACCGGGGAGACCCAGTACTTC
CDR3aa: CSARKTGNTGETQYF

v_gene: TRBV2
d_gene: -
j_gene: TRBJ2-3
abundance: once
CDR3nt: TGTGCCAGCAGAGATGTTCAGGGAGGTAGCGAGCGTCCTGTTCCGGATACGCAGTATTTT
CDR3aa: CASRDVQGGSERPVPDTQYF

v_gene: TRBV29-1
d_gene: -
j_gene: TRBJ1-4
abundance: many
CDR3nt: TGCAGCGTTGAAGATGGTCACGGAGAAAATGAAAAACTGTTTTTT
CDR3aa: CSVEDGHGENEKLFF

v_gene: TRBV30
d_gene: -
j_gene: TRBJ1-1
abundance: -
CDR3nt: TGTGCCTGGATGGTGGCGAGACGGAAGAACACTGAAGCTTTCTTT
CDR3aa: CAWMVARRKNTEAFF

v_gene: TRBV7-2
d_gene: -
j_gene: TRBJ1-5
abundance: many
CDR3nt: TGTGCCAGCAGCCTCAGTCCGGTTCTGAGCAATCAGCCCCAGCATTTT
CDR3aa: CASSLSPVLSNQPQHF

v_gene: TRBV2
d_gene: -
j_gene: TRBJ1-1
abundance: once
CDR3nt: TGTGCCAGCAGTTTAAGGACCGCTACTGAAGCTTTCTTT
CDR3aa: CASSLRTATEAFF

v_gene: TRBV11-2
d_gene: TRBD2
j_gene: TRBJ2-7
abundance: few
CDR3nt: TGTGCCAGCAGCCCAGGACTAGCGGGGGATCCAAAGCAGTACTTC
CDR3aa: CASSPGLAGDPKQYF

v_gene: TRBV11-2
d_gene: -
j_gene: TRBJ1-3
abundance: -
CDR3nt: TGTGCCAGCAGCTTACGTACGGCAGGACGAAACACCATATATTTT
CDR3aa: CASSLRTAGRNTIYF

v_gene: TRBV2
d_gene: -
j_gene: TRBJ1-5
abundance: -
CDR3nt: TGTGCCAGCAGTGTACAGGGAGCTCGGGAGACCCAGCATTTT
CDR3aa: CASSVQGARETQHF

v_gene: TRBV14
d_gene: -
j_gene: TRBJ1-2
abundance: once
CDR3nt: TGTGCCAGCAGCCAAGTTGGGTGGGTGCGCTATGGCTACACCTTC
CDR3aa: CASSQVGWVRYGYTF

v_gene: TRBV4-3
d_gene: -
j_gene: TRBJ2-5
abundance: many
CDR3nt: TGCGCCAGCAGCCAAGATCAGGGAGAGACCCAGTACTTC
CDR3aa: CASSQDQGETQYF

v_gene: TRBV10-3
d_gene: -
j_gene: TRBJ2-2
abundance: few
CDR3nt: TGTGCCATCAGTGGGACCATCGCAACAGGGACGAACACCGGGGAGCTGTTTTTT
CDR3aa: CAISGTIATGTNTGELFF

v_gene: TRBV30
d_gene: TRBD1
j_gene: TRBJ2-5
abundance: -
CDR3nt: TGTGCCTGGAGTTCAGGGGGTACAGAGACCCAGTACTTC
CDR3aa: CAWSSGGTETQYF

v_gene: TRBV5-1
d_gene: -
j_gene: TRBJ1-1
abundance: many
CDR3nt: TGCGCCAGCAGCACCTCCACAGGCCTACACGAAGCTTTCTTT
CDR3aa: CASSTSTGLHEAFF

v_gene: TRBV14
d_gene: -
j_gene: TRBJ2-7
abundance: many
CDR3nt: TGTGCCAGCAGCCAAGATTCCGGGCCGATTCGCGAGCAGTACTTC
CDR3aa: CASSQDSGPIREQYF

v_gene: TRBV27
d_gene: TRBD1
j_gene: TRBJ1-4
abundance: -
CDR3nt: TGTGCCAGCAGTTTACAGACAGGGAGAAGTGAAAAACTGTTTTTT
CDR3aa: CASSLQTGRSEKLFF

v_gene: TRBV20-1
d_gene: TRBD2
j_gene: TRBJ2-7
abundance: few
CDR3nt: TGCAGTGCTGGGGGGGGGGGGTTCTACGAGCAGTACTTC
CDR3aa: CSAGGGGFYEQYF